These 6 T cell receptor beta chains came from one sample sequenced in a study of vaccination and CD4 T cells after COVID-19. Their specific antigens are unknown. The Oncomine TCR Beta short-read assay was what sequenced the DNA obtained from cultured CD4+ T cells. Using its own MiXCR run on the PCR reads, TCRdb lists one record per CDR3 protein. The data hold some 15,000 distinct CDR3 sequences, with approximately 45% observed a single time. Treatment reported: approximately nine-day PBMC culture with coronavirus spike peptide pools or control peptides (ViraFEST assay). The specimen was cultured CD4+ T cells from blood. These receptors came from a human donor with COVID-19.

The V gene is TRBV6-5, the J gene TRBJ2-5; perhaps D is TRBD1 or TRBD2 (5 bases each). Per germline, CDR1 MNHEY and CDR2 SVGAGI. This CDR3 has 15 residues. Trimming took 0 bases from V and 5 from J, leaving 13 bases between them. The CDR3 loop is CASSYSNRDGETQYF. Written as DNA, the CDR3 is TGTGCCAGCAGTTACTCGAACCGGGACGGGGAGACCCAGTACTTC.

In its sample, this clonotype was seen a few times. This rearrangement joins TRBV20-1 to TRBJ1-2; perhaps TRBD1 as D (6 bases). Germline V gene sequence: CDR1 DFQATT, CDR2 SNEGSKA (reference sequence). Trimming left V 0 bases short and J 10 bases short, with 30 bases between. This CDR3 comprises 18 residues. CDR3 loop: CSARESALGHAPKGLYTF. The CDR3 coding sequence is TGCAGTGCTAGAGAATCGGCCTTGGGACACGCACCGAAGGGTCTCTACACCTTC.

This clonotype is deemed medium-sized. The V and J genes are TRBV10-2 and TRBJ1-2; D is undetermined. The germline V and J ends were trimmed by 6 bases and 4 bases, with 12 bases remaining between them. The CDR3 has 13 amino acids. Germline values: CDR1 WSHSY, CDR2 SAAADI. The CDR3 loop is CASSPNRGYGYTF. As DNA, the CDR3 is TGCGCCAGCAGCCCAAATCGTGGCTATGGCTACACCTTC.

V is TRBV19 and J is TRBJ1-1; D not certain. V was trimmed by 0 bases and J by 6 bases, leaving 11 bases between them. Germline V gene lookup returns CDR1 LNHDA and CDR2 SQIVND (reference sequence). The CDR3 has 14 residues. The CDR3 region is CASSIDRVRAEAFF. As DNA, the CDR3 is TGTGCCAGTAGTATAGATCGGGTTAGGGCTGAAGCTTTCTTT.

The sample holds a few counts of this clonotype. The chain carries TRBV15 and TRBJ1-6, with D possibly being TRBD1 (6 bases). V was trimmed by 2 bases and J by 7 bases, leaving 12 bases between them. The V gene's germline CDR1 is LNHNV and CDR2 YYDKDF (reference sequence). CDR3 size: 15 residues. This CDR3 is CATSRQGKTNSPLHF. For the CDR3, the DNA is TGTGCCACCAGCAGACAGGGGAAAACCAATTCACCCCTCCACTTT.

This clonotype was recorded a few times. This sequence joins TRBV6-1 and TRBJ1-5; TRBD1 agrees at 9 bases. Germline V gives CDR1 MNHNS, CDR2 SASEGT. The CDR3 has 14 amino acids. Trimming at V came to 3 bases and at J to 6 bases, leaving 3 bases not matched to a gene. CDR3 in DNA: TGTGCCAGCAGTGAGGACAGGGGATCTCAGCCCCAGCATTTT. It encodes CASSEDRGSQPQHF.